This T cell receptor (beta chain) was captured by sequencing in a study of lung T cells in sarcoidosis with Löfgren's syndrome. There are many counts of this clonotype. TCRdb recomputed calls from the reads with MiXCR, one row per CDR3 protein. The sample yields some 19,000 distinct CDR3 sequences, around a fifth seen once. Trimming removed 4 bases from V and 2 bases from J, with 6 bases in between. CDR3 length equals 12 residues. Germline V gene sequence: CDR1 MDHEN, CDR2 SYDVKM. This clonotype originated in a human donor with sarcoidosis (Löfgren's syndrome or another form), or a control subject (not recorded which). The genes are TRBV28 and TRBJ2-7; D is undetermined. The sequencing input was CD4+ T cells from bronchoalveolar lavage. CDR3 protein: CASSSPAYEQYF. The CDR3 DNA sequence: TGTGCCAGCAGTTCCCCAGCCTACGAGCAGTACTTC.